A single sample gave rise to the 28 T cell receptor beta chains below, sequenced in a study of OX40 agonist ivuxolimab in advanced cancers. The method was immunoSEQ multiplex PCR; TCRdb's version includes in-frame clones alone and lacks a portion of them. The sample consists of 80,000 or so clones, roughly 92% of them appearing once. This specimen was CD4+ or CD8+ T cells sorted from blood, taken in a trial of the OX40 agonist ivuxolimab. These receptors came from an adult with an advanced solid tumor such as melanoma, head and neck, liver or kidney cancer.

CDR3 loop: CASTPQGGNTGELFF. The CDR3 DNA sequence: TGTGCCAGCACCCCTCAGGGCGGGAACACCGGGGAGCTGTTTTTT. The rearrangement uses TRBV27 and TRBJ2-2; TRBD1 might be the D (5 bases). The ends were cut back, 7 bases at V and 1 base at J, with 13 bases in the middle. CDR3 size: 15 residues. Germline CDR1 MNHEY, CDR2 SMNVEV (reference sequence).

The chain uses TRBV19 and TRBJ1-6; 7 nucleotides line up with TRBD1. The CDR3 extends over 15 amino acids. CDR1 is LNHDA, CDR2 SQIVND, per germline (reference sequence). Germline trimming cut 10 bases from V and 8 bases from J; bases unmatched to any gene: 14. The CDR3: CATRVSAGGDSPLHF. The CDR3 region has the DNA TGTGCCACGAGGGTCTCGGCAGGGGGGGATTCACCCCTCCACTTT.

The gene calls are TRBV7-3 and TRBJ2-2; tentative D call: TRBD1 (5 bases). Trimming removed 5 bases from V and 1 base from J, with 8 bases in between. This CDR3 has 14 residues. Germline V CDR1 and CDR2: SGHTA, FQGTGA. The CDR3 DNA follows: TGTGCCAGCAGCCCCGGACAGAACACCGGGGAGCTGTTTTTT. Amino acid sequence: CASSPGQNTGELFF.

The gene calls are TRBV6-1 and TRBJ2-7; D gene uncertain. Germline-derived CDR1 and CDR2 are MNHNS and SASEGT. Between the trimmed V and J ends, which lost 2 bases and 6 bases, there was a span of 8 bases. The CDR3 length is 12 residues. The CDR3 DNA reads TGTGCCAGCAGTGAACATTCATCCGAGCAGTACTTC. This sequence encodes CASSEHSSEQYF.

The chain joins TRBV14 to TRBJ1-2, with D unclear. Trimming removed 1 base from V and 14 bases from J, with 14 bases in between. The CDR3 is made up of 12 amino acids. CDR1 SGHDN and CDR2 FVKESK come from the germline V gene. Here the CDR3 DNA reads TGTGCCAGCAGCCAAGTCGGCTTAACGGTAACCTTC. It translates to CASSQVGLTVTF.

The chain is built from TRBV5-1 and TRBJ2-1, with D unclear. Germline V gene lookup returns CDR1 SGHRS and CDR2 YFSETQ. With 0 bases removed from V and 0 bases from J, the gap between germline ends came to 7 bases. The CDR3 is made up of 15 amino acids. CDR3 DNA: TGCGCCAGCAGCTTGGGGCAGGACTCCTACAATGAGCAGTTCTTC. As protein: CASSLGQDSYNEQFF. The whole variable domain, remainder taken from reference TRBV5-1 and TRBJ2-1, is KAGVTQTPRYLIKTRGQQVTLSCSPISGHRSVSWYQQTPGQGLQFLFEYFSETQRNKGNFPGRFSGRQFSNSRSEMNVSTLELGDSALYLCASSLGQDSYNEQFFGPGTRLTVL.

The chain links TRBV30 to TRBJ2-5, with a possible D match to TRBD2 (6 bases). With 0 bases removed from V and 0 bases from J, the gap between germline ends came to 23 bases. This CDR3 is built from 19 residues. In germline, CDR1 is GTSNPN, CDR2 SVGIG (reference sequence). For the CDR3, the DNA is TGTGCCTGGAGTGTATTGGGAGGTTCCCGGGGGACGTACCAAGAGACCCAGTACTTC. It specifies CAWSVLGGSRGTYQETQYF.

The chain is built from TRBV5-1 and TRBJ2-3; either TRBD1 or TRBD2 may supply D (5 bases each). Looked up from germline, CDR1 is SGHRS and CDR2 is YFSETQ. There are 15 residues in the CDR3. The germline V and J ends were trimmed by 4 bases and 2 bases, with 14 bases remaining between them. CDR3: CASSLDGALTDTQYF. The CDR3 nucleotides read TGCGCCAGCAGCCTTGACGGGGCCCTCACAGATACGCAGTATTTT.

The chain has TRBV7-2 and TRBJ2-3, with 12 bases that match TRBD2. CDR1 is SGHTA, CDR2 FQGNSA, per germline. V dropped 3 bases and J dropped 0; count of bases not matched to a gene: 4. This CDR3 region has 17 residues. The CDR3 region is CASSFSSGGVSTDTQYF. DNA for the CDR3: TGTGCCAGCAGCTTTTCTAGCGGGGGGGTCAGCACAGATACGCAGTATTTT.

This chain uses TRBV18 with TRBJ2-5, with D perhaps matching TRBD2 (5 bases). The ends were cut back, 0 bases at V and 3 bases at J, with 11 bases in the middle. CDR1 and CDR2 from the germline V gene are KGHSH and LQKENI. This CDR3 is 15 amino acids long. CDR3 sequence (DNA): TGTGCCAGCTCACCACCTAGCGCAGCCAAAGAGACCCAGTACTTC. Translating gives CASSPPSAAKETQYF.

This clone was counted once. The J gene is TRBJ2-3, the V gene TRBV9, with unresolved D. V was pared by 0 bases and J by 0 bases, with 8 bases between. The CDR3 consists of 15 residues. Germline-derived CDR1 and CDR2 are SGDLS and YYNGEE. The CDR3 is CASSVGVFSTDTQYF. The CDR3 bases are TGTGCCAGCAGCGTAGGGGTCTTCAGCACAGATACGCAGTATTTT. Full variable domain (remainder filled in from reference TRBV9 and TRBJ2-3): DSGVTQTPKHLITATGQRVTLRCSPRSGDLSVYWYQQSLDQGLQFLIQYYNGEERAKGNILERFSAQQFPDLHSELNLSSLELGDSALYFCASSVGVFSTDTQYFGPGTRLTVL.

The rearrangement joins TRBV5-1 to TRBJ2-2; 7 bases line up with TRBD2. The CDR3 runs to 15 residues. CDR1 is SGHRS and CDR2 is YFSETQ in the germline V gene. V was clipped by 6 bases and J by 6 bases; unmatched bases: 11. Here the CDR3 DNA reads TGCGCCAGCACCACGGGGGGTGCTTACTCCGGGGAGCTGTTTTTT. This sequence encodes CASTTGGAYSGELFF.

V is TRBV6-6 and J is TRBJ1-5; 8 nucleotides align to TRBD1. CDR3 length: 15 residues. V lost 6 bases, J lost 3 bases, and 7 bases stayed unmatched. Germline lookup yields CDR1 MNHNY and CDR2 SVGAGI (reference sequence). The CDR3 region is CASRRTGTSNQPQHF. CDR3 in DNA: TGTGCCAGCAGAAGGACAGGGACATCCAATCAGCCCCAGCATTTT.

The chain employs TRBV5-4 and TRBJ2-5; 11 bases fit TRBD1. This CDR3 is built from 16 residues. With V trimmed by 4 bases and J by 5 bases, 10 bases remained unmatched. The germline gives CDR1 SGHNT, CDR2 YYREEE (reference sequence). CDR3 loop: CASSPRGDRGSETQYF. CDR3 coding DNA: TGTGCCAGCAGCCCCCGGGGGGACAGGGGGTCGGAGACCCAGTACTTC.

This chain links TRBV9 with TRBJ1-2, with D possibly matching TRBD1 (6 bases). Between the trimmed V and J ends, which lost 6 bases and 0 bases, there was a span of 12 bases. The CDR3 is made up of 14 amino acids. Germline CDR1 is SGDLS and CDR2 is YYNGEE. CDR3 region: CASTTGLANYGYTF. The CDR3 DNA follows: TGTGCCAGCACAACAGGGTTAGCTAACTATGGCTACACCTTC.

This chain connects TRBV5-4 to TRBJ2-5; 7 nucleotides match TRBD2. Losses at the gene ends were 4 bases for V and 5 bases for J; bases not matched to a gene: 23. Germline V gives CDR1 SGHNT, CDR2 YYREEE (reference sequence). The CDR3 length is 19 residues. Here the CDR3 DNA reads TGTGCCAGCAGCCGTCGGTCGGTAGCGGGTGCCGGGTCGCGGGAGACCCAGTACTTC. Translating gives CASSRRSVAGAGSRETQYF.

The V gene is TRBV11-3, the J gene TRBJ2-1; 9 bases map to TRBD1. After removal of 0 bases from V and 9 bases from J, the junction contained 9 bases not matched to a gene. The V gene's germline CDR1 is SGHNT and CDR2 YENEEA. CDR3 length: 16 amino acids. The DNA of the CDR3 is TGTGCCAGCAGCTTAGATTTGGGACAGGGAGGTCGTGAGCAGTTCTTC. This codes for CASSLDLGQGGREQFF.

The CDR3 protein is CASSLLAGGQETQYF. The CDR3 DNA follows: TGCGCCAGCAGCTTGTTAGCGGGGGGTCAAGAGACCCAGTACTTC. The J gene is TRBJ2-5, the V gene TRBV5-1, with 10 bases fitting TRBD2. Looked up from germline, CDR1 is SGHRS and CDR2 is YFSETQ. Trimming at V came to 1 base and at J to 2 bases, leaving 2 bases not matched to a gene. The CDR3 extends over 15 amino acids.

V gene TRBV9 combines with J gene TRBJ2-7; tentatively, D is TRBD2 (5 bases). V was clipped by 4 bases and J by 5 bases, with 19 bases between them. CDR1 is SGDLS and CDR2 is YYNGEE in the germline V gene. The CDR3 runs 15 residues. The CDR3 nucleotides read TGTGCCAGCAGCTCTCCATCTAGCTTGCCGGACGAGCAGTACTTC. As protein: CASSSPSSLPDEQYF.

This rearrangement joins TRBV5-4 to TRBJ2-4; D is unresolved. The CDR3 extends over 14 amino acids. In germline, CDR1 is SGHNT, CDR2 YYREEE (reference sequence). Trimming removed 0 bases at V and 1 base at J, with 5 bases between. CDR3: CASSLAEAKNIQYF. The CDR3 DNA sequence: TGTGCCAGCAGCTTGGCTGAGGCCAAAAACATTCAGTACTTC.

This chain joins TRBV21-1 and TRBJ2-7; the table names TRBD1, a call not compared with the DNA. TRBV21-1 is designated a pseudogene. The CDR3 is 16 residues long. In DNA form, the CDR3 reads TGTGCCAGCAGCGGCACAGGGGGAAGGAGCTCCTACGAGCAGTACTTC. It translates to CASSGTGGRSSYEQYF.

The chain joins TRBV6-1 to TRBJ1-4; D unclear. The length of the CDR3 is 13 residues. Germline loops: CDR1 MNHNS, CDR2 SASEGT. Trimming removed 1 base at V and 6 bases at J, with 6 bases between. The CDR3 reads CASSEVRDEKLFF. As DNA, the CDR3 is TGTGCCAGCAGTGAAGTAAGGGATGAAAAACTGTTTTTT.

Turning to this clone: At one end the junction does not follow the germline gene, possibly because of a read error. This same CDR3 is encoded by further DNA sequences in the sample. J is TRBJ2-7 and V is TRBV6-1, with 10 bases aligning to TRBD1. Germline lookup yields CDR1 MNHNS and CDR2 SASEGT. This CDR3 is 15 amino acids long. The CDR3 protein is CASSVTGTGDYEQYF. CDR3 bases: TGTGCCAGCAGTGTGACCGGGACAGGGGACTACGAACAGTACTTC.

The CDR3 protein is CASSQEAGVGEQYF. DNA of the CDR3: TGTGCCAGCAGCCAAGAGGCGGGAGTAGGCGAGCAGTACTTC. This chain uses TRBV4-2 with TRBJ2-7; 7 bases map to TRBD2. The germline CDR1 and CDR2 sequences are LGHNA and YNFKEQ. V dropped 0 bases and J dropped 6; count of bases not matched to a gene: 5. This CDR3 has 14 amino acids.

The rearrangement uses TRBV5-1 and TRBJ2-2, with TRBD1 as a possible D gene (5 bases). CDR3 length: 14 amino acids. V gave up 0 bases and J gave up 4 bases, with 7 bases separating them. CDR1 is SGHRS, CDR2 YFSETQ, per germline. For the CDR3, the DNA is TGCGCCAGCAGCTTGGCGCAGGGCACCGGGGAGCTGTTTTTT. It codes for CASSLAQGTGELFF.

V usage is TRBV25-1 and J usage is TRBJ2-5; possible D gene TRBD1, 6 bases. This CDR3 contains 15 residues. Trimming left V 6 bases short and J 4 bases short, with 18 bases between. Germline CDR1 is MGHDK and CDR2 is SYGVNS. CDR3 loop: CASSPVRGLGETQYF. The CDR3, as DNA: TGTGCCAGCAGCCCCGTTAGGGGGTTGGGAGAGACCCAGTACTTC.

V is TRBV7-3 and J is TRBJ2-3, with a possible D match to TRBD1 (6 bases). The ends were cut back, 0 bases at V and 7 bases at J, with 8 bases in the middle. The germline gives CDR1 SGHTA, CDR2 FQGTGA. This CDR3 is 13 amino acids long. CDR3 DNA sequence: TGTGCCAGCAGCTTAACCAGGGGAAATACGCAGTATTTT. Translating gives CASSLTRGNTQYF.

V gene TRBV5-1 combines with J gene TRBJ2-3; 7 bases agree with TRBD1. V lost 4 bases, J lost 6 bases, and 8 bases stayed unmatched. Germline V gene data show CDR1 as SGHRS and CDR2 as YFSETQ. This CDR3 is 14 amino acids long. CDR3: CASSRGQPPDTQYF. In nucleotides, the CDR3 is TGCGCCAGCAGCCGGGGACAGCCTCCGGATACGCAGTATTTT.